The clone carrying this T cell receptor (beta chain) was recorded many times. Antigen unknown. Time point described: sample taken at primary tumor resection. These data come from a study of spatial heterogeneity in lung cancer. One entry per CDR3 protein, called by TCRdb with MiXCR from the 5' RACE reads. The sample contains more than 20,000 distinct CDR3 sequences, 2.8% of which appear only once. Study-wide points: The study found that expanded intratumoral alpha and beta TCR counts tracked tumor mutation counts.

The starting material was lung tumor tissue, obtained at surgery. The TCR was taken from a male donor with early-stage non-small cell lung cancer.

The CDR3 DNA follows: TGTGCCAGCAGTGTGAGACAGGGAGATCAGCCCCAGCATTTT. Protein: CASSVRQGDQPQHF. The chain combines TRBV2 with TRBJ1-5; 7 bases align to TRBD1. The CDR3 consists of 14 residues. Germline V gene lookup returns CDR1 SNHLY and CDR2 FYNNEI. Unmatched junction bases numbered 5, after V lost 4 bases and J lost 5 bases.